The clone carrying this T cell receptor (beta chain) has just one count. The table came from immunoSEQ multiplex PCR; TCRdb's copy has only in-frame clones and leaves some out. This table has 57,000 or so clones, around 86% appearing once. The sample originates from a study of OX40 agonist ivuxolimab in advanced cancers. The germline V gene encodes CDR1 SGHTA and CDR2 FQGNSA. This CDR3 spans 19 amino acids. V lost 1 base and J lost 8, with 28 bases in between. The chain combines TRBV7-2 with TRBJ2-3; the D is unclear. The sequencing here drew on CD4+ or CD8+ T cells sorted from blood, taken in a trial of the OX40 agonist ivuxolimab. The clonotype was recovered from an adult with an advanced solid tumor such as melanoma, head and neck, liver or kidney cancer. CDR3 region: CASSLDFRRDPNLSGTQYF. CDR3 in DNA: TGTGCCAGCAGCTTAGACTTTCGCCGTGATCCCAACCTTTCGGGTACGCAGTATTTT.